The present T cell receptor beta chain was sequenced within a study of regulatory T cells in long-lasting Graves disease. Regarding time point: newly diagnosed GD, antithyroid drugs for less than 3 months. RNA isolated from PBMCs was used to make the TCR library. Looked up from germline, CDR1 is LNHDA and CDR2 is SQIVND (reference sequence). This CDR3 is 14 amino acids long. Germline trimming cut 2 bases from V and 3 bases from J; bases unmatched to any gene: 3. Construction of the TCR beta libraries employed iRepertoire HTBI primers in conjunction with Arm-PCR of CDR3 regions. TCRdb re-called the multiplex PCR reads through MiXCR, storing one row per CDR3 protein. The sample has 550,000 to 600,000 distinct CDR3 sequences, 16% seen once; the top ten hold more than 10%. These same data were also listed under a study on T cells in Graves' hyperthyroidism and ophthalmopathy. This second report adds: The HTBI set primed first-round TCR CDR3 RT-PCR.

This receptor was taken from a man aged 18 to 29 with Graves disease. This material consisted of peripheral blood mononuclear cells (PBMCs), taken at new diagnosis, from a patient treated with antithyroid drugs. The V call is TRBV19, the J call TRBJ1-2; 7 bases line up with TRBD1. CDR3 residues: CASSIQGGDYGYTF. For the CDR3, the DNA is TGTGCCAGTAGTATACAGGGGGGAGACTATGGCTACACCTTC.